This TCR beta chain was observed in a study of T cells after yellow fever vaccination. The germline gives CDR1 MNHEY, CDR2 SVGEGT. V lost 5 bases and J lost 5, with 13 bases in between. This CDR3 contains 13 residues. TCRdb re-called the 5' RACE reads with MiXCR, one entry per CDR3 protein. The sample records approximately 580,000 distinct CDR3 sequences, roughly 17% being singletons. The sequences come from PBMCs, collected more than 4 days after the first yellow fever vaccination. V is TRBV6-2 or TRBV6-3 and J is TRBJ2-7; D uncertain. This receptor was obtained from a man aged 18-30 years who received the YFV17D yellow fever vaccine. The CDR3 coding sequence is TGTGCCAGCAGTCTAACCTTAGTCCACGAGCAGTACTTC. This sequence encodes CASSLTLVHEQYF.